The 31 T cell receptor beta chains presented below share a single source sample, sequenced in a study of high-grade serous ovarian cancer treatment subgroups. Tumor samples were taken before definitive surgery or chemotherapy. Repertoires were generated with immunoSEQ multiplex PCR, while TCRdb's copy carries only in-frame clones and drops some. The table shows some 6,000 clones, with roughly three quarters occurring only once. Sequenced sample: tumor tissue. Receptor source: a human donor with high-grade serous ovarian cancer.

This chain links TRBV7-3 with TRBJ2-1; D possibly matches TRBD1 or TRBD2 (5 bases each). CDR1 and CDR2 (germline): SGHTA, FQGTGA. V was cut by 5 bases and J by 8 bases, with 22 bases left in between. The CDR3 totals 16 residues. CDR3 sequence reads: CASSPGVGTTGDEQFF. DNA of the CDR3: TGTGCCAGCAGCCCCGGGGTGGGGACCACGGGCGATGAGCAGTTCTTC.

This clone was recorded once. This chain connects TRBV19 to TRBJ1-4; D gene ambiguous. Germline loops: CDR1 LNHDA, CDR2 SQIVND (reference sequence). The CDR3 covers 13 residues. Trimming removed 7 bases at V and 4 bases at J, with 10 bases between. The CDR3 region has the DNA TGTGCCAGTATGGAGACGTTTAATGAAAAACTGTTTTTT. Its protein product is CASMETFNEKLFF.

A single count supports this clone. J is TRBJ2-5 and V is TRBV19, with 15 positions matching TRBD2. The length of the CDR3 is 22 residues. The germline V gene encodes CDR1 LNHDA and CDR2 SQIVND (reference sequence). V dropped 8 bases and J dropped 0; count of bases not matched to a gene: 22. DNA of the CDR3: TGTGCCAGTTCCCTTCGCGGGACTCTCTCCGGGACTAGCGGGGGGTACCAAGAGACCCAGTACTTC. Translation: CASSLRGTLSGTSGGYQETQYF.

The rearrangement joins TRBV10-3 to TRBJ1-1, with D maybe TRBD1 (6 bases). The V gene lost 4 bases and the J gene lost 2 bases, with 14 bases spanning the gap. CDR3 length: 15 amino acids. The germline CDR1 and CDR2 sequences are ENHRY and SYGVKD. The CDR3 region is CAISGRGRANTEAFF. The CDR3 coding sequence is TGTGCCATCAGTGGTAGGGGGAGGGCTAACACTGAAGCTTTCTTT.

This chain uses TRBV5-6 with TRBJ2-1; D ambiguous. CDR1 and CDR2 from the germline V gene are SGHDT and YYEEEE. The CDR3 sequence is 12 residues long. Between the trimmed V and J ends, which lost 2 bases and 4 bases, there was a span of 4 bases. The CDR3 coding sequence is TGTGCCAGCAGCTTTAGTTACAATGAGCAGTTCTTC. Translating it yields CASSFSYNEQFF.

V and J are TRBV2 and TRBJ2-7, with 11 nucleotides matching TRBD2. V shed 6 bases, J shed 7 bases, and the junction held 11 bases outside the gene matches. CDR1 and CDR2 from the germline V gene are SNHLY and FYNNEI. CDR3 length: 15 residues. This CDR3 reads CASRATSGGPGEQYF. CDR3 in DNA: TGTGCCAGCAGAGCAACTAGCGGGGGCCCCGGGGAGCAGTACTTC.

The chain combines TRBV2 with TRBJ2-3; TRBD2 is a possible D gene (5 bases). Deletions cut 0 bases from V and 1 base from J, with 14 bases between. The CDR3 spans 17 residues. The V gene's germline CDR1 is SNHLY and CDR2 FYNNEI. CDR3 residues: CASSEALGSARTDTQYF. The CDR3, as DNA: TGTGCCAGCAGTGAAGCGCTTGGTAGCGCCCGCACAGATACGCAGTATTTT.

The CDR3 DNA follows: TGTGCCAGCAGCCCATGGGAGGGTTTCCACACTGAAGCTTTCTTT. Translation: CASSPWEGFHTEAFF. The chain recombines TRBV6-6 with TRBJ1-1; D not resolved. The germline CDR1 and CDR2 sequences are MNHNY and SVGAGI (reference sequence). Trimming removed 6 bases at V and 3 bases at J, with 17 bases between. The CDR3 length is 15 residues.

The V gene is TRBV7-2, the J gene TRBJ2-7, with 7 bases that match TRBD1. Germline CDR1 is SGHTA and CDR2 is FQGNSA. J was trimmed by 2 bases and V by 5 bases; bases with no gene match: 3. This CDR3 spans 13 amino acids. In nucleotides, the CDR3 is TGTGCCAGCAGCGACAGGGTACCCTACGAGCAGTACTTC. This sequence encodes CASSDRVPYEQYF.

V gene TRBV7-8 combines with J gene TRBJ1-2, with 7 positions matching TRBD1. Germline CDR1 SGHVS, CDR2 FQNEAQ. With V trimmed by 5 bases and J by 3 bases, 6 bases remained unmatched. The CDR3 spans 14 residues. The CDR3 protein is CASSPGGFHYGYTF. CDR3 sequence (DNA): TGTGCCAGCAGCCCAGGGGGATTCCACTATGGCTACACCTTC. Supplemented by reference TRBV7-8 and TRBJ1-2, the full variable domain reads GAGVSQSPRYKVAKRGQDVALRCDPISGHVSLFWYQQALGQGPEFLTYFQNEAQLDKSGLPSDRFFAERPEGSVSTLKIQRTQQEDSAVYLCASSPGGFHYGYTFGSGTRLTVV.

The V and J genes are TRBV19 and TRBJ1-3; D might be TRBD1 (5 bases). CDR3 size: 14 residues. Trimming took 8 bases from V and 8 from J, leaving 19 bases between them. The germline gives CDR1 LNHDA, CDR2 SQIVND (reference sequence). Written as DNA, the CDR3 is TGTGCCAGTTCGTACGGGGGATCGGTCGACACCATATATTTT. Its protein is CASSYGGSVDTIYF.

This chain links TRBV7-9 with TRBJ2-3; perhaps D is TRBD1 or TRBD2 (5 bases each). This CDR3 region has 18 residues. Trimming took 5 bases from V and 1 from J, leaving 22 bases between them. Germline loops: CDR1 SEHNR, CDR2 FQNEAQ (reference sequence). The CDR3 sequence: CASSPSPGTQRGTDTQYF. The CDR3 DNA is TGTGCCAGCAGCCCTTCCCCCGGGACCCAGCGCGGCACAGATACGCAGTATTTT. Supplemented by reference TRBV7-9 and TRBJ2-3, the full variable domain reads DTGVSQNPRHKITKRGQNVTFRCDPISEHNRLYWYRQTLGQGPEFLTYFQNEAQLEKSRLLSDRFSAERPKGSFSTLEIQRTEQGDSAMYLCASSPSPGTQRGTDTQYFGPGTRLTVL.

The chain links TRBV7-2 to TRBJ1-6; the D gene is possibly TRBD1 (5 bases). Trimming removed 1 base from V and 9 bases from J, with 13 bases in between. The CDR3 sequence is 15 residues long. Germline lookup yields CDR1 SGHTA and CDR2 FQGNSA. For the CDR3, the DNA is TGTGCCAGCAGCTTAGAAGGCAGGGTAGCTTCACCCCTCCACTTT. It translates to CASSLEGRVASPLHF.

This clone has just a few counts. The gene calls are TRBV19 and TRBJ1-6; D gene ambiguous. Germline lookup yields CDR1 LNHDA and CDR2 SQIVND (reference sequence). The CDR3 loop spans 13 amino acids. V was pared by 1 base and J by 10 bases, with 8 bases between. The CDR3 loop is CASSIGNGSPLHF. CDR3 DNA sequence: TGTGCCAGTAGTATAGGGAACGGATCACCCCTCCACTTT.

The chain has TRBV11-2 and TRBJ1-2; a possible D gene is TRBD1 (6 bases). Germline CDR1 SGHAT, CDR2 FQNNGV. The CDR3 contains 16 residues. With 0 bases removed from V and 4 bases from J, the gap between germline ends came to 15 bases. The CDR3 sequence: CASSLDGATGPYGYTF. In DNA form, the CDR3 reads TGTGCCAGCAGCTTAGATGGTGCGACAGGACCCTATGGCTACACCTTC.

This clone has only a few counts. This chain connects TRBV11-3 to TRBJ2-7, with D uncertain. The CDR3 is 16 amino acids. Trimming pared 2 bases from V and 3 bases from J, leaving 17 bases between. Germline V lookup: CDR1 SGHNT, CDR2 YENEEA. This CDR3 is CASSLKSLGINYEQYF. In DNA, the CDR3 is TGTGCCAGCAGCTTAAAATCCTTGGGGATCAACTACGAGCAGTACTTC.

The chain recombines TRBV19 with TRBJ1-5; the D is unclear. CDR3 size: 12 residues. Trimming cost V 6 bases and J 4 bases, with 7 bases left between them. The V gene's germline CDR1 is LNHDA and CDR2 SQIVND (reference sequence). CDR3 sequence reads: CASSPTNQPQHF. CDR3 in DNA: TGTGCCAGTAGCCCTACTAATCAGCCCCAGCATTTT.

This clone was counted a single time. This sequence joins TRBV27 and TRBJ2-7; D not certain. This CDR3 is built from 13 residues. Trimming removed 2 bases at V and 4 bases at J, with 9 bases between. The germline gives CDR1 MNHEY, CDR2 SMNVEV (reference sequence). The chain's CDR3 is CASSLNIFYEQYF. The CDR3 DNA is TGTGCCAGCAGTTTAAACATATTTTACGAGCAGTACTTC.

The chain combines TRBV7-3 with TRBJ2-3; the match to TRBD1 covers 9 bases. The CDR3 is made up of 15 amino acids. Unmatched junction bases numbered 2, after V lost 3 bases and J lost 1 base. The germline CDR1 and CDR2 sequences are SGHTA and FQGTGA. In DNA form, the CDR3 reads TGTGCCAGCAGCTTGAGGACAGGGGGCACAGATACGCAGTATTTT. Amino acid sequence: CASSLRTGGTDTQYF. The entire variable domain, with the rest obtained from reference TRBV7-3 and TRBJ2-3, is as follows: GAGVSQTPSNKVTEKGKYVELRCDPISGHTALYWYRQSLGQGPEFLIYFQGTGAADDSGLPNDRFFAVRPEGSVSTLKIQRTERGDSAVYLCASSLRTGGTDTQYFGPGTRLTVL.

The rearrangement links TRBV11-3 to TRBJ2-1, with TRBD2 as a possible D gene (6 bases). The CDR3 runs to 14 residues. The V end was cut by 3 bases, the J end by 6 bases, with 12 bases between. CDR1 is SGHNT and CDR2 is YENEEA in the germline V gene. In nucleotides, the CDR3 is TGTGCCAGCAGCTTGATACTAGCTGGCAATGAGCAGTTCTTC. This codes for CASSLILAGNEQFF.

V and J are TRBV5-4 and TRBJ1-4; D is unclear. The germline gives CDR1 SGHNT, CDR2 YYREEE (reference sequence). V lost 1 base and J lost 0, with 10 bases in between. The CDR3 is 16 residues long. The CDR3 region is CASSLTGTATNEKLFF. For the CDR3, the DNA is TGTGCCAGCAGCTTGACCGGTACTGCAACTAATGAAAAACTGTTTTTT.

This clone occurred once. CDR3 region: CASSVSSSPETQYF. In nucleotides, the CDR3 is TGTGCCAGCAGCGTATCTAGCAGCCCCGAGACCCAGTACTTC. The J gene is TRBJ2-5, the V gene TRBV9, with D perhaps TRBD2 (5 bases). The CDR3 runs to 14 residues. V lost 1 base and J lost 5, with 12 bases in between. Germline CDR1 reads SGDLS; CDR2 reads YYNGEE.

V gene TRBV5-6 combines with J gene TRBJ2-1; 9 nucleotides agree with TRBD1. This CDR3 has 16 residues. The germline gives CDR1 SGHDT, CDR2 YYEEEE. Trimming removed 2 bases from V and 6 bases from J; junction bases left unmatched: 9. Written as DNA, the CDR3 is TGTGCCAGCAGCTTTAATCCGGGACAGGGAGCCAATGAGCAGTTCTTC. This gives the protein CASSFNPGQGANEQFF.

This chain links TRBV11-2 with TRBJ1-4; 10 bases align to TRBD1. CDR1 and CDR2 (germline): SGHAT, FQNNGV. The V gene end was trimmed by 1 base and the J gene end by 8 bases; junction bases not matched to a gene: 1. The CDR3 has 14 residues. The CDR3 protein is CASSLGQGAEKLFF. In DNA, the CDR3 is TGTGCCAGCAGCTTAGGACAGGGGGCGGAAAAACTGTTTTTT.

This chain joins TRBV11-3 and TRBJ2-1; D not resolved. Trimming shortened V by 1 base and J by 0 bases, and 10 bases separated the two germline ends. This CDR3 is 16 amino acids long. CDR1 SGHNT and CDR2 YENEEA come from the germline V gene. CDR3 coding DNA: TGTGCCAGCAGCTTAGGCGGACGGCGCTCCTACAATGAGCAGTTCTTC. This sequence encodes CASSLGGRRSYNEQFF. The full variable domain, with the rest looked up from reference TRBV11-3 and TRBJ2-1, is EAGVVQSPRYKIIEKKQPVAFWCNPISGHNTLYWYLQNLGQGPELLIRYENEEAVDDSQLPKDRFSAERLKGVDSTLKIQPAELGDSAVYLCASSLGGRRSYNEQFFGPGTRLTVL.

The chain couples TRBV6-6 to TRBJ2-1, with D possibly TRBD1 on 5 matching bases. The CDR3 extends over 11 amino acids. V lost 5 bases, J lost 7 bases, and 6 bases lay in between. Per the germline V gene, CDR1 is MNHNY and CDR2 is SVGAGI (reference sequence). The CDR3 nucleotides read TGTGCCAGCAGTCAGGGAAATGAGCAGTTCTTC. Translation gives CASSQGNEQFF.

V gene TRBV6-5 combines with J gene TRBJ2-7; 8 bases are a match to TRBD1. Germline V lookup: CDR1 MNHEY, CDR2 SVGAGI. The ends lost 5 bases at V and 9 bases at J; junction bases unmatched: 12. The CDR3 consists of 14 residues. In DNA, the CDR3 is TGTGCCAGCAGTCCCGGGACAGGTTCTACGCGGCAGTACTTC. It encodes CASSPGTGSTRQYF.

The chain employs TRBV7-7 and TRBJ2-5; a weak D match, TRBD1 (6 bases). The CDR3 sequence is 13 residues long. V was cut by 6 bases and J by 8 bases, with 16 bases left in between. Germline loops: CDR1 SSHAT, CDR2 FNYEAQ (reference sequence). The CDR3 loop is CASSTGRWVTQYF. The CDR3 nucleotides are TGTGCCAGCAGTACAGGGAGATGGGTAACCCAGTACTTC.

This clone occurred once. This chain joins TRBV18 and TRBJ2-7; possibly TRBD1 or TRBD2 for D (5 bases each). This CDR3 contains 15 residues. V was clipped by 6 bases and J by 3 bases, with 18 bases between them. Looked up from germline, CDR1 is KGHSH and CDR2 is LQKENI. The CDR3 DNA is TGTGCCAGCTCGCCGACTTCGGGACGGAACTACGAGCAGTACTTC. Encoded protein: CASSPTSGRNYEQYF. Supplemented by reference TRBV18 and TRBJ2-7, the full variable domain reads NAGVMQNPRHLVRRRGQEARLRCSPMKGHSHVYWYRQLPEEGLKFMVYLQKENIIDESGMPKERFSAEFPKEGPSILRIQQVVRGDSAAYFCASSPTSGRNYEQYFGPGTRLTVT.

The V and J genes are TRBV9 and TRBJ2-3; D may be TRBD1 (6 bases). V was clipped by 0 bases and J by 4 bases, with 15 bases between them. Germline CDR1 and CDR2: SGDLS and YYNGEE. CDR3 length: 16 amino acids. DNA of the CDR3: TGTGCCAGCAGCGTAGGCCCGCAGGGGACGTCAGATACGCAGTATTTT. This gives the protein CASSVGPQGTSDTQYF.

The chain employs TRBV6-4 and TRBJ2-1; D may be TRBD1 or TRBD2 (7 bases each). This CDR3 contains 16 residues. Between the trimmed V and J ends, which lost 5 bases and 9 bases, there was a span of 23 bases. CDR1 is MRHNA, CDR2 SNTAGT, per germline. The CDR3 sequence is CASSTQGGGLFGEQFF. CDR3 bases: TGTGCCAGCAGTACCCAGGGGGGGGGCCTTTTTGGTGAGCAGTTCTTC.